This TCR beta chain stems from a study of cytomegalovirus exposure and HLA in healthy donors (dated by TCRdb to about 2017). Background for the entire study: An earlier analysis of 587 of the donors reported roughly 300 Gb of sequence data and some 110 million unique TCR beta sequences obtained from some 200 million T cells. A later genetic analysis took genome-wide SNP genotypes for about 60% of the roughly 670 donors and used that subset as a discovery cohort. The study was designed to test whether signatures of past pathogen exposure could be identified by cataloging public T cell receptors. A later analysis re-examined previously published TCR beta repertoires from about 700 donors and added high-resolution HLA genotyping to investigate patterns of TCR occurrence. All discovery cohort repertoires had been generated on a single sequencing platform. Class I and class II HLA loci were covered by the typing at four-digit resolution. Rather than using new phenotypic data, the later analysis identified candidate immune exposures from TCR beta sequences and from how often those sequences occurred across donors. Alongside the repertoire data, information on donor age, sex, ethnicity and CMV serostatus was compiled. An early release covering more than 500 HLA-typed donors comprised about 320 gigabases of sequencing data and tens of millions of unique TCR sequences. An earlier analysis of fewer than 700 of the donors applied high-throughput TCR beta sequencing to assess whether each TCR beta V gene segment acted as functional or pseudogenic. To predict cytomegalovirus infection status, the study brought together high-throughput TCR immunosequencing, statistical association of individual TCRs with disease status, and machine learning. Among roughly 400 genotyped donors of the cohort, an average of approximately 230,000 unique TCR beta nucleotide sequences were sequenced per donor, roughly a sixth of them non-productive. In addition to the first cohort of hundreds of subjects, a separate validation cohort of approximately 110 different subjects was used. Among the roughly 390 genotyped donors, about 85% belonged to the genetic ancestry cluster associated with self-reported Caucasian donors. The number of typed donors differed by locus: about 629-630 for A, B, C, DRB1 and DQB1; roughly 510 for DQA1; approximately 600 for DPA1; and about 450 for DPB1. The study used immunosequencing to profile the T cell repertoires of more than 650 subjects and linked those repertoires to cytomegalovirus serostatus. About 5 DR-DQ haplotypes were handled as single units for association and clustering, since linkage in the cohort was strong.

What the study reported, not specific to this receptor: A further reported finding was that TCR beta sequences accurately predicted the HLA-A and HLA-B alleles for most subjects in the first cohort. Roughly 17 rarely observed V segments, including chromosome 9 orphons, were excluded from the earlier analysis of approximately 500 of the donors because counts were too low. The cohort was sequenced for TCR beta chains only, and without alpha or paired-chain data the features that could be detected were limited. HLA typing was unavailable for some donors at each locus, so association tests used only the typed subset. In a later analysis, HLA-associated TCR beta chains showed more clonal expansion and lower generation probabilities than non-associated chains that were equally common. In a later genetic analysis, fewer N-insertions in productive TCRs were reported among donors in an Asian-associated ancestry cluster than the roughly 700-donor mean. Most TCR sequences were seen in very few donors, while some public TCRs were found in many individuals. At a false discovery rate of 0.05, a later analysis linked fewer than 20,000 TCR beta sequences to specific HLA alleles. According to a later analysis, parvovirus B19, influenza, CMV and Epstein-Barr virus appeared linked to several top co-occurrence clusters. Broadly in line with IMGT annotations, most TCR beta V segments showed up in productive rearrangements about 87% or about 30% of the time in an earlier analysis of several hundred of the donors. Cytomegalovirus status was reported to be diagnosed by the classifier with high specificity and sensitivity in both the original and validation cohorts. A later analysis found that TCR association rates varied across HLA loci, with DRB1 alleles showing the most associated TCRs and HLA-C alleles the fewest. According to a later analysis, most CMV-associated TCR beta chains appeared to be HLA-restricted, and the HLA associations seemed to be driven largely by CMV exposure. Sequencing depth was assumed to be roughly uniform across donors in the presence/absence analyses, though that assumption may not hold. For the cohort, immune exposure information was limited to CMV serostatus. The authors suggested that the approach could potentially be generalized to other disease states and immunological phenotypes. In the study, 150 to 200 TCR beta chains were listed as associated with cytomegalovirus. A later genetic analysis associated a missense DCLRE1C variant with V-gene and J-gene trimming of TCR beta chains, and an independent cohort replicated the association. Linkage disequilibrium might explain the correlated functional status among segregating V segments, but an unknown experimental factor could not be excluded. When HLA alleles, especially DR and DQ, strongly co-occurred, attributing TCR associations to individual alleles was difficult. In vitro tests confirmed that a few of the cytomegalovirus-associated TCR beta chains recognize cytomegalovirus antigens. A cluster of highly shared sequence variants was judged likely to be a technical artifact of the sequencing pipeline. Some IMGT-functional V segments, including TRBV6-2 and TRBV6-3, could not be told apart with the 87-base-pair reads, so those segments were excluded.

Based on the germline V gene, the CDR1 and CDR2 sequences are MNHEY and SVGAGI. From the cysteine through the phenylalanine, the CDR3 covers 11 amino acids. CDR3 DNA only is kept here, 33 bases in frame from base 1. V sheds 7 bases and J sheds 8 bases, leaving 9 bases between their ends. Concerning this clone itself: The specificity of this receptor is unknown. Base-call qualities are not available, and no considerably larger clone is one nucleotide away.

The receptor library was made with the immunoSEQ multiplex PCR assay. For the multiplex PCR, a mixture combining 60 forward primers for TCR Vbeta segments and 13 reverse primers for TCR Jbeta segments was used. Amplification of the CDR3 region of rearranged TCR beta genes was performed with a multiplex PCR assay on genomic DNA. On the Illumina HiSeq System, the amplified TCR beta libraries were sequenced as 87-base-pair reads. The study's own analysis went as follows. A later analysis tallied about 77 million unique TCR beta chains across the 550 to 850 repertoires, and 10 million to 11 million of those chains were shared by two or more donors. To remove PCR and sequencing errors, raw reads were error-corrected and collapsed into unique sequences using a nearest-neighbor algorithm that merged closely related sequences. Alignment of CDR3 sequences to IMGT reference sequences was used to assign V, D and J gene segments. For a sequence to be retained, a match of at least six nucleotides was required to both a V gene segment and a J gene segment. A rearrangement was called productive if the CDR3 had no stop codons and remained in frame with V and J, and every other rearrangement was called non-productive. CDR3 was defined according to IMGT convention as the region running from the second conserved V-encoded cysteine to the conserved J-encoded phenylalanine. The earlier analysis of 587 of the donors excluded any sequence lacking an unambiguous match to a single V gene segment. In an earlier analysis of 587 of the donors, a V segment was called functional when productive rearrangements were above 56.7%, and segregating when the standard deviation between donors exceeded 5%. To diagnose cytomegalovirus status from the catalog of TCR beta chain sequences, a statistical classification framework was built. A later analysis assigned V and J genes by comparing TCR nucleotide sequences with IMGT/GENE-DB human TR gene sequences. The TCRdist pipeline was used in a later analysis to assign CDR3 sequences and most-parsimonious VDJ recombination scenarios. In a later analysis, every TCR beta chain was defined by the combination of its CDR3 amino acid sequence and its V-gene family, and reads without a unique V-gene family were dropped. A later analysis removed 592 highly shared, low-generation-probability nucleotide sequences to deal with suspected cross-contamination and a sequencing artifact. In a later analysis, a clonal expansion index was calculated for each public chain from normalized within-repertoire ranks of inferred template counts. In a later analysis, generation probabilities were computed using a VDJ recombination model fitted to out-of-frame rearrangements, and the results were checked against IGoR. In a later analysis, TCR-TCR, TCR-HLA and TCR-CMV co-occurrence was scored with hypergeometric tests, and a repertoire-size bias correction was applied to TCR pairs. False discovery rates were estimated in a later analysis by permuting HLA or CMV assignments 20 times. In a later analysis, co-occurring TCRs were grouped using DBSCAN, and TCRdist sequence similarity was added for clustering within HLA-allele-positive subsets. Co-occurrence clustering excluded repertoires with fewer than 30,000 or more than 120,000 public chains, plus five with anomalous nucleotide sharing. Drawn from immuneACCESS, this table holds only the in-frame rearrangements with V and J called that TCRdb kept. Clones are partly lost; checked studies trace under half to an unresolved V gene and leave the rest unexplained. From that table come the V and J calls and clone size; the DNA was used to work out D and trimming. Here the sample has some 79,000 clones; around three fifths occur a single time. Jointly, the top ten make up about 15% of the sample.

In total, approximately 610 healthy bone marrow donors made up the cohort. Cohort members were all nominally healthy when sampled, although unrecorded immune exposures were likely present. The donor was CMV seropositive and was included in the group of approximately 310 seropositive cohort members. A peripheral blood sample was provided by each donor, and peripheral blood mononuclear cells were used for TCR beta sequencing. The Qiagen DNeasy Blood Extraction Kit was used to extract genomic DNA from the blood cell samples. The receptor was isolated from a woman aged 35 to 49 in good health and CMV-seropositive. The sample consisted of PBMCs. The chain joins TRBV6-5 to TRBJ2-1, with a weak D call of TRBD2 (5 bases match). Here is the DNA: TGTGCCAGCACGAGCGGCGATGAGCAGTTCTTC. Its amino acids are CASTSGDEQFF.